These T cell receptor beta chains were read from a single sample in a study of cytotoxic CD8 clonotypes in ibrutinib-treated CLL. The repertoire was sequenced with immunoSEQ multiplex PCR; TCRdb's copy has only in-frame clones and lacks some. Of over 200,000 clones in the sample, 75% to 80% are singletons; the top ten hold over 10%. The source material was PBMCs, sampled after 12 months of ibrutinib treatment. These receptors were obtained from a human donor with chronic lymphocytic leukemia. Each CDR3 is given with its conserved first and last residue. The order of the fields is J gene, D gene, V gene, clone size, CDR3 DNA, CDR3 protein. A D gene is named only where the DNA matches it firmly. Clone size is given for some rows only: seen once, a few or many times, or a class if the clone is expanded.

J gene: TRBJ2-7; D gene: TRBD2; V gene: TRBV19; clone size: -; CDR3 DNA: TGTGCCAGTAGTAGGGGGACTATCTACGAGCAGTACTTC; CDR3 protein: CASSRGTIYEQYF
J gene: TRBJ2-6; D gene: -; V gene: TRBV10-2; clone size: -; CDR3 DNA: TGCGCCAGCAGTGGACAGTCGGCTGGGGCCAACGTCCTGACTTTC; CDR3 protein: CASSGQSAGANVLTF
J gene: TRBJ1-2; D gene: -; V gene: TRBV30; clone size: few; CDR3 DNA: TGTGCCTGGAGTGTAGGGGGATCTGGGACTGGCTACACCTTC; CDR3 protein: CAWSVGGSGTGYTF
J gene: TRBJ2-5; D gene: -; V gene: TRBV14; clone size: -; CDR3 DNA: TGTGCCAGCAGCCATTGGAGCAGCGGAGGAGAGACCCAGTACTTC; CDR3 protein: CASSHWSSGGETQYF
J gene: TRBJ1-5; D gene: -; V gene: TRBV4-2; clone size: -; CDR3 DNA: TGTGCCAGCAGCCAAGGAGTAAGCTCAGGGGAGTGGAATCAGCCCCAGCATTTT; CDR3 protein: CASSQGVSSGEWNQPQHF
J gene: TRBJ2-5; D gene: -; V gene: TRBV20-1; clone size: -; CDR3 DNA: TGCAGTGCACGGGGGCCCGGGACCCAGTACTTC; CDR3 protein: CSARGPGTQYF
J gene: TRBJ2-1; D gene: -; V gene: TRBV7-9; clone size: few; CDR3 DNA: TGTGCCAGCAGCTTTGACTCCAATGAGCAGTTCTTC; CDR3 protein: CASSFDSNEQFF
J gene: TRBJ2-4; D gene: -; V gene: TRBV6-1; clone size: -; CDR3 DNA: TGTGCCAGCAGTTTCCAGGTGGCCAAAAACATTCAGTACTTC; CDR3 protein: CASSFQVAKNIQYF
J gene: TRBJ1-2; D gene: TRBD1; V gene: TRBV28; clone size: few; CDR3 DNA: TGTGCCAGCAGTGCGAAAGACAGGGCCACCTTC; CDR3 protein: CASSAKDRATF
J gene: TRBJ2-1; D gene: TRBD1; V gene: TRBV7-2; clone size: -; CDR3 DNA: TGTGCCAGCCGGGACAGGGCTTACAATGAGCAGTTCTTC; CDR3 protein: CASRDRAYNEQFF
J gene: TRBJ2-3; D gene: -; V gene: TRBV6-4; clone size: -; CDR3 DNA: TGTGCCAGCAGTGAATCCCCGACAGACACAGATACGCAGTATTTT; CDR3 protein: CASSESPTDTDTQYF
J gene: TRBJ2-1; D gene: TRBD2; V gene: TRBV18; clone size: -; CDR3 DNA: TGTGCCAGCTCACCTGAGCGGGAGGATGAGCAGTTCTTC; CDR3 protein: CASSPEREDEQFF
J gene: TRBJ2-7; D gene: TRBD1; V gene: TRBV11-2; clone size: few; CDR3 DNA: TGTGCCAGCAGCTGGGACAGCTACGAGCAGTACTTC; CDR3 protein: CASSWDSYEQYF
J gene: TRBJ2-7; D gene: -; V gene: TRBV6-5; clone size: -; CDR3 DNA: TGTGCCAGCAGTGAACGGTACGAGCAGTACTTC; CDR3 protein: CASSERYEQYF
J gene: TRBJ1-2; D gene: -; V gene: TRBV27; clone size: -; CDR3 DNA: TGTGCCAGCAGTTTGGGATCAGGGTTGTATGGCTACACCTTC; CDR3 protein: CASSLGSGLYGYTF
J gene: TRBJ1-1; D gene: -; V gene: TRBV30; clone size: -; CDR3 DNA: TGTGCCTGGAGTGGGTCCTTACGTGAAGCTTTCTTT; CDR3 protein: CAWSGSLREAFF
J gene: TRBJ1-3; D gene: -; V gene: TRBV29-1; clone size: -; CDR3 DNA: TGCAGCGTTATGGGGGTCTTAGCTGGAAACACCATATATTTT; CDR3 protein: CSVMGVLAGNTIYF
J gene: TRBJ1-1; D gene: TRBD1; V gene: TRBV10-3; clone size: -; CDR3 DNA: TGTGCCATCAGTGAGTCGTGGGACAGTAACATGAACACTGAAGCTTTCTTT; CDR3 protein: CAISESWDSNMNTEAFF
J gene: TRBJ2-1; D gene: -; V gene: TRBV7-8; clone size: -; CDR3 DNA: TGTGCCAGCAGACAGGGAGGTTTGGACAATGAGCAGTTCTTC; CDR3 protein: CASRQGGLDNEQFF
J gene: TRBJ2-3; D gene: TRBD2; V gene: TRBV4-1; clone size: -; CDR3 DNA: TGCGCCAGCAGGCTTAGCTTAGCGGGGGGGGGAAACACAGATACGCAGTATTTT; CDR3 protein: CASRLSLAGGGNTDTQYF
J gene: TRBJ2-1; D gene: TRBD1; V gene: TRBV6-6; clone size: -; CDR3 DNA: TGTGCCAGCGCCCTATCAGGGGGTTACAATGAGCAGTTCTTC; CDR3 protein: CASALSGGYNEQFF
J gene: TRBJ2-5; D gene: -; V gene: TRBV4-1; clone size: once; CDR3 DNA: TGCGCCAGCAGCCAATCTGGTTACCAAGAGACCCAGTACTTC; CDR3 protein: CASSQSGYQETQYF
J gene: TRBJ1-5; D gene: TRBD1; V gene: TRBV19; clone size: once; CDR3 DNA: TGTGCCAGTAGTATGGGGGACAGGGGGCTCAATCAGCCCCAGCATTTT; CDR3 protein: CASSMGDRGLNQPQHF
J gene: TRBJ2-7; D gene: TRBD1; V gene: TRBV13; clone size: -; CDR3 DNA: TGTGCCAGCAGCCCGACGGACAGGGGATCCAACGAGCAGTACTTC; CDR3 protein: CASSPTDRGSNEQYF
J gene: TRBJ1-3; D gene: -; V gene: TRBV7-8; clone size: -; CDR3 DNA: TGTGCCAGCAGCTTAATGGCTGGAAACACCATATATTTT; CDR3 protein: CASSLMAGNTIYF
J gene: TRBJ2-7; D gene: -; V gene: TRBV11-2; clone size: -; CDR3 DNA: TGTGCCAGCAGGAACCCCTACGGGCAGGGAATGATCTACGAGCAGTACTTC; CDR3 protein: CASRNPYGQGMIYEQYF
J gene: TRBJ2-1; D gene: TRBD2; V gene: TRBV4-2; clone size: -; CDR3 DNA: TGTGCCAGCAGCCAAGATTTGGTAGCGGGGGGGCATTGGGTCTTC; CDR3 protein: CASSQDLVAGGHWVF
J gene: TRBJ1-5; D gene: TRBD1; V gene: TRBV6-1; clone size: -; CDR3 DNA: TGTGCCAGCATCTTTGACAGGGGCAATCAGCCCCAGCATTTT; CDR3 protein: CASIFDRGNQPQHF
J gene: TRBJ1-1; D gene: -; V gene: TRBV5-4; clone size: once; CDR3 DNA: TGTGCCAGCAGCCCCAACAGGCAGATTGGGACTGAAGCTTTCTTT; CDR3 protein: CASSPNRQIGTEAFF
J gene: TRBJ1-1; D gene: -; V gene: TRBV18; clone size: -; CDR3 DNA: TGTGCCAGCTCACCCCTACAGGGAAGGGGCACTGAAGCTTTCTTT; CDR3 protein: CASSPLQGRGTEAFF
J gene: TRBJ2-2; D gene: TRBD1; V gene: TRBV7-8; clone size: -; CDR3 DNA: TGTGCCAGCAGCAAGGGACAGGTGAACACCGGGGAGCTGTTTTTT; CDR3 protein: CASSKGQVNTGELFF
J gene: TRBJ2-7; D gene: TRBD1; V gene: TRBV7-6; clone size: -; CDR3 DNA: TGTGCCAGCAGCCGGGACAGGGTGGGCGAGCAGTACTTC; CDR3 protein: CASSRDRVGEQYF
J gene: TRBJ2-2; D gene: -; V gene: TRBV5-4; clone size: -; CDR3 DNA: TGTGCCAGCAGCTGGGGGGTCCCCGGGGAGCTGTTTTTT; CDR3 protein: CASSWGVPGELFF
J gene: TRBJ2-5; D gene: -; V gene: TRBV11-3; clone size: -; CDR3 DNA: TGTGCCAGCAGTGTTTGGACACAAGAGACCCAGTACTTC; CDR3 protein: CASSVWTQETQYF
J gene: TRBJ1-2; D gene: -; V gene: TRBV11-2; clone size: -; CDR3 DNA: TGTGCCAGCACCCCCGGCCTCGGAATGGAGCGCACCTTC; CDR3 protein: CASTPGLGMERTF
J gene: TRBJ2-1; D gene: -; V gene: TRBV7-7; clone size: -; CDR3 DNA: TGTGCTAGCAGCTTTTCCGCGGGACCACCCTACAATGAGCAGTTCTTC; CDR3 protein: CASSFSAGPPYNEQFF
J gene: TRBJ2-7; D gene: TRBD2; V gene: TRBV5-4; clone size: -; CDR3 DNA: TGTGCCAGCAGCGCCTGGACTAGATCCGAGCAGTACTTC; CDR3 protein: CASSAWTRSEQYF
J gene: TRBJ2-5; D gene: -; V gene: TRBV19; clone size: -; CDR3 DNA: TGTGCCAGTAGTAGGAGGGCAGGCACTCACTTAGAGACCCAGTACTTC; CDR3 protein: CASSRRAGTHLETQYF
J gene: TRBJ1-1; D gene: -; V gene: TRBV28; clone size: -; CDR3 DNA: TGTGCCAGCAGGTTGAATGTCCCGAACACTGAAGCTTTCTTT; CDR3 protein: CASRLNVPNTEAFF
J gene: TRBJ2-3; D gene: TRBD2; V gene: TRBV7-6; clone size: -; CDR3 DNA: TGTGCCAGCAGCTTCAGGACTAGCGGCACAGATACGCAGTATTTT; CDR3 protein: CASSFRTSGTDTQYF
J gene: TRBJ2-1; D gene: TRBD2; V gene: TRBV2; clone size: -; CDR3 DNA: TGTGCCAGCAGTGGGACTAGCGACTTCCCATACAATGAGCAGTTCTTC; CDR3 protein: CASSGTSDFPYNEQFF
J gene: TRBJ2-1; D gene: -; V gene: TRBV19; clone size: -; CDR3 DNA: TGTGCCAGTACCCACCGGGGGGCGGGTGGACCTTACAATGAGCAGTTCTTC; CDR3 protein: CASTHRGAGGPYNEQFF
J gene: TRBJ2-7; D gene: TRBD1; V gene: TRBV4-1; clone size: once; CDR3 DNA: TGCGCCAGCAGCGAGGGACAGGGGTTCGAGCAGTACTTC; CDR3 protein: CASSEGQGFEQYF
J gene: TRBJ2-7; D gene: TRBD2; V gene: TRBV6-1; clone size: -; CDR3 DNA: TGTGCCAGCAGTGAAATGCTAGCGGGAGGGGACGAGCAGTACTTC; CDR3 protein: CASSEMLAGGDEQYF
J gene: TRBJ1-1; D gene: -; V gene: TRBV7-9; clone size: -; CDR3 DNA: TGTGCCAGCAGCTCGCTATTAGGACACGGGAACACTGAAGCTTTCTTT; CDR3 protein: CASSSLLGHGNTEAFF
J gene: TRBJ2-2; D gene: -; V gene: TRBV18; clone size: -; CDR3 DNA: TGTGCCAGCTCACCACTCATCGGCGGGGAGCTGTTTTTT; CDR3 protein: CASSPLIGGELFF
J gene: TRBJ2-2; D gene: TRBD2; V gene: TRBV29-1; clone size: -; CDR3 DNA: TGCAGCGCTCTAGCGGAGCTCACCGGGGAGCTGTTTTTT; CDR3 protein: CSALAELTGELFF
J gene: TRBJ2-1; D gene: TRBD1; V gene: TRBV4-1; clone size: -; CDR3 DNA: TGCGCCAGCAGCCCCGGACAGGAATACAATGAGCAGTTCTTC; CDR3 protein: CASSPGQEYNEQFF
J gene: TRBJ2-5; D gene: -; V gene: TRBV2; clone size: -; CDR3 DNA: TGTGCCAGCAGTGAAGTGGAAGGGGAAGAGACCCAGTACTTC; CDR3 protein: CASSEVEGEETQYF